Presented here are 6 T cell receptor beta chains from one specimen sequenced in a study of CD8+CD57+ T cells in acquired aplastic anemia. The TCR beta profiling, which covered VDJ combination and CDR3 sequence, was carried out using genomic DNA as the template. TCRdb ran MiXCR on the reads and lists one entry per CDR3 protein. Of 150,000 to 200,000 distinct CDR3 sequences listed, roughly 45% are singletons. The sequenced material came from sorted CD4+, CD8+, or CD8+CD57+ T cells (not recorded which) from PBMCs. These TCRs come from a human donor in good health.

This clonotype occurred many times. The V and J genes are TRBV7-9 and TRBJ2-2; D unresolved. With 3 bases removed from V and 0 bases from J, the gap between germline ends came to 8 bases. Germline V gene data show CDR1 as SEHNR and CDR2 as FQNEAQ (reference sequence). This CDR3 has 15 amino acids. CDR3 protein: CASSFSQANTGELFF. CDR3 bases: TGTGCCAGCAGCTTTAGTCAGGCGAACACCGGGGAGCTGTTTTTT.

This clonotype was detected a few times. A read error may be the cause here, since a much bigger clone is one base away. The rearrangement links TRBV10-2 to TRBJ2-4; TRBD1 aligns across 7 bases. The CDR3 sequence is 14 residues long. The germline V gene encodes CDR1 WSHSY and CDR2 SAAADI. J lost 6 bases, V lost 4 bases, and 6 bases had no gene match. The CDR3 spells CASSAYRGRNIQYF. The CDR3 DNA reads TGCGCCAGCAGTGCCTACAGGGGCAGAAACATTCAGTACTTC.

This chain joins TRBV19 and TRBJ1-1; D gene unclear. The CDR3 contains 14 residues. Looked up from germline, CDR1 is LNHDA and CDR2 is SQIVND (reference sequence). Trimming left V 4 bases short and J 1 base short, with 10 bases between. Here the CDR3 reads CASSKPPTNTEAFF. The DNA of the CDR3 is TGTGCCAGTAGTAAGCCACCCACGAACACTGAAGCTTTCTTT.

The V call is TRBV25-1, the J call TRBJ1-1; D is possibly TRBD1 (6 bases). The CDR3 has 15 residues. Germline-derived CDR1 and CDR2 are MGHDK and SYGVNS. The V end was cut by 6 bases, the J end by 1 base, with 15 bases between. The CDR3 loop reads CASSLPLDRNTEAFF. The CDR3 bases are TGTGCCAGCAGCTTACCCTTGGACAGGAACACTGAAGCTTTCTTT. Combining the CDR3 with reference TRBV25-1 and TRBJ1-1 gives the whole variable domain EADIYQTPRYLVIGTGKKITLECSQTMGHDKMYWYQQDPGMELHLIHYSYGVNSTEKGDLSSESTVSRIRTEHFPLTLESARPSHTSQYLCASSLPLDRNTEAFFGQGTRLTVV.

The chain employs TRBV28 and TRBJ1-4; tentatively, D is TRBD1 (6 bases). Germline V gene lookup returns CDR1 MDHEN and CDR2 SYDVKM. The CDR3 has 16 residues. V was clipped by 4 bases and J by 7 bases, with 19 bases between them. CDR3: CASSSKDSANLEKLFF. DNA of the CDR3: TGTGCCAGCAGTTCAAAGGACAGTGCAAATCTTGAAAAACTGTTTTTT.

As regards this clonotype: The junction differs from germline at one of its ends, possibly a read error. The chain employs TRBV15 and TRBJ2-1; no definite D call. There are 14 residues in the CDR3. CDR1 is LNHNV and CDR2 is YYDKDF in the germline V gene (reference sequence). CDR3 DNA sequence: TGTGTCACCAGCAGAGAAGGCAGCTCCGATGAGCAGTTCTTC. This codes for CVTSREGSSDEQFF.